These T cell receptor beta chains were read from a single sample in a study of T-cell memory formation after mild COVID-19. TCRdb re-derived calls from the 5' RACE reads in MiXCR, one entry per CDR3 protein. The table records about 190,000 distinct CDR3 sequences, approximately 20% of them present only once. The sample comprised PBMCs or a T cell subset sorted from them (not recorded which). Receptors were obtained from an adult woman who had mild COVID-19 (a few samples of this study predate the infection). Cell type and time point are not known. The CDR3 runs from the conserved cysteine through the conserved F or W. The D gene is left open where the match is weak. Clone size is shown for a subset of rows, as once, few, many or a class of expanded clone.

D gene | J gene | V gene | clone size | CDR3 protein | CDR3 DNA
. | TRBJ2-5 | TRBV2 | . | CASTRSETQYF | TGTGCCAGCACCCGAAGCGAGACCCAGTACTTC
. | TRBJ2-4 | TRBV5-1 | few | CASSSPGGLNIQYF | TGCGCCAGCAGCTCCCCGGGTGGGTTAAACATTCAGTACTTC
. | TRBJ2-5 | TRBV5-1 | . | CASKISLSQETQYF | TGCGCCAGCAAAATCTCGCTTAGTCAAGAGACCCAGTACTTC
. | TRBJ2-5 | TRBV30 | few | CAWSLMAGPQETQYF | TGTGCCTGGAGTCTAATGGCGGGGCCACAAGAGACCCAGTACTTC
. | TRBJ2-2 | TRBV12-3/TRBV12-4 | few | CASSSARAGTGELFF | TGTGCCAGCAGTTCGGCTCGGGCCGGCACCGGGGAGCTGTTTTTT
. | TRBJ1-6 | TRBV12-3/TRBV12-4 | few | CASRLGPGRGPLHF | TGTGCCAGCAGACTTGGACCCGGGAGAGGACCCCTCCACTTT
TRBD2 | TRBJ2-1 | TRBV7-6 | many | CASSLGGLTSGLNEQFF | TGTGCCAGCAGCTTAGGCGGGTTGACTAGCGGGCTTAATGAGCAGTTCTTC
. | TRBJ2-3 | TRBV7-2 | . | CASSFTGTSPADTQYF | TGTGCCAGCAGCTTTACCGGGACTTCGCCCGCAGATACGCAGTATTTT
. | TRBJ2-7 | TRBV2 | . | CASAAQPHTYEQYF | TGTGCCAGCGCGGCCCAACCCCACACCTACGAGCAGTACTTC
. | TRBJ2-1 | TRBV12-3/TRBV12-4 | few | CASSFWGSSYNEQFF | TGTGCCAGCAGTTTTTGGGGGAGCTCCTACAATGAGCAGTTCTTC
. | TRBJ2-5 | TRBV4-2 | few | CASSQGYRGETQYF | TGTGCCAGCAGCCAAGGATATAGGGGAGAGACCCAGTACTTC
TRBD2 | TRBJ2-7 | TRBV20-1 | . | CSAPGGPTSGNSYEQYF | TGCAGTGCTCCAGGGGGCCCAACTAGCGGGAACTCCTACGAGCAGTACTTC
TRBD2 | TRBJ2-4 | TRBV12-3/TRBV12-4 | . | CASSFLAGVANNIQYF | TGTGCCAGCAGCTTTCTAGCGGGTGTTGCCAATAACATTCAGTACTTC
. | TRBJ2-7 | TRBV6-2/TRBV6-3 | . | CASMGYGAIGDPSYEQYF | TGTGCCAGCATGGGTTACGGGGCGATTGGAGATCCTTCCTACGAGCAGTACTTC
. | TRBJ1-2 | TRBV6-6 | . | CASSYSRPDPPNYGYTF | TGTGCCAGCAGTTACTCAAGGCCAGACCCCCCTAACTATGGCTACACCTTC
. | TRBJ2-7 | TRBV4-1 | few | CASSQARQYSYEQYF | TGCGCCAGCAGCCAAGCACGACAGTACTCCTACGAGCAGTACTTC
. | TRBJ1-6 | TRBV7-6 | . | CASSSSARSSPLHF | TGTGCCAGCAGCTCCTCCGCAAGGAGTTCACCCCTCCACTTT
TRBD2 | TRBJ2-1 | TRBV20-1 | few | CSASSWWTSGNNEQFF | TGCAGTGCTAGTAGTTGGTGGACTAGCGGAAACAATGAGCAGTTCTTC
TRBD1 | TRBJ1-2 | TRBV7-9 | few | CASSSSSTGGYGYTF | TGTGCCAGCAGCTCGTCCTCGACAGGGGGCTATGGCTACACCTTC
. | TRBJ2-7 | TRBV5-1 | few | CASSFTSSSYEQYF | TGCGCCAGCAGCTTTACATCAAGCTCCTACGAGCAGTACTTC
TRBD1 | TRBJ1-6 | TRBV12-3/TRBV12-4 | few | CASQGARNSPLHF | TGTGCCAGCCAGGGGGCTAGGAATTCACCCCTCCACTTT
. | TRBJ2-5 | TRBV19 | once | CASSPPMRKETQYF | TGTGCCAGTAGTCCACCGATGCGTAAAGAGACCCAGTACTTC
. | TRBJ1-6 | TRBV6-5 | . | CASSYAGGSRLFNSPLHF | TGTGCCAGCAGTTATGCGGGTGGCAGCCGACTTTTTAATTCACCCCTCCACTTT
TRBD2 | TRBJ2-3 | TRBV25-1 | many | CASSLGGASTDTQYF | TGTGCCAGCAGTCTCGGGGGGGCGAGCACAGATACGCAGTATTTT
TRBD2 | TRBJ2-7 | TRBV4-1 | . | CASSRGLAGYEQYF | TGCGCCAGCAGCCGCGGACTAGCTGGCTACGAGCAGTACTTC
TRBD2 | TRBJ2-6 | TRBV7-2 | few | CASREREGNVLTF | TGTGCCAGCAGAGAGCGGGAGGGCAACGTCCTGACTTTC
TRBD2 | TRBJ2-5 | TRBV3-1 | . | CASSHYSGGARETQYF | TGTGCCAGCAGCCACTATAGCGGGGGGGCCCGGGAGACCCAGTACTTC
. | TRBJ1-1 | TRBV10-3 | few | CAISATGLNTEAFF | TGTGCCATCAGCGCTACAGGGTTGAACACTGAAGCTTTCTTT
. | TRBJ1-1 | TRBV19 | . | CASSIVVPGRSTEAFF | TGTGCCAGTAGTATAGTGGTTCCCGGACGCTCCACTGAAGCTTTCTTT
. | TRBJ2-7 | TRBV7-9 | many | CASSSDWISWAF | TGTGCCAGCAGTTCGGACTGGATTTCGTGGGCTTTC
. | TRBJ1-4 | TRBV10-3 | few | CAIGPGRGEKLFF | TGTGCCATCGGGCCGGGAAGAGGTGAAAAACTGTTTTTT
. | TRBJ2-7 | TRBV7-9 | many | CASSLVVNEQYF | TGTGCCAGCAGCTTAGTTGTCAACGAGCAGTACTTC
. | TRBJ2-2 | TRBV30 | few | CAWTQRLGGSGELFF | TGTGCCTGGACCCAGAGACTAGGGGGGTCCGGGGAGCTGTTTTTT
. | TRBJ1-2 | TRBV10-3 | . | CAISESGPYGYTF | TGTGCCATCAGTGAGTCGGGGCCTTATGGCTACACCTTC
TRBD2 | TRBJ2-3 | TRBV3-1 | . | CASSQDISGGFQDTQYF | TGTGCCAGCAGCCAAGATATCAGCGGGGGTTTCCAGGATACGCAGTATTTT
TRBD2 | TRBJ2-1 | TRBV9 | few | CASSASGNEQFF | TGTGCCAGCAGCGCTAGCGGGAATGAGCAGTTCTTC
. | TRBJ2-1 | TRBV29-1 | . | CSVVTSSYNEQFF | TGCAGCGTGGTCACTAGCTCCTACAATGAGCAGTTCTTC
. | TRBJ1-1 | TRBV12-3/TRBV12-4 | . | CASGLLGATEAFF | TGTGCCAGCGGCCTCCTCGGGGCAACTGAAGCTTTCTTT
. | TRBJ1-1 | TRBV19 | . | CASRSHMNTEAFF | TGTGCCAGTAGGAGCCACATGAACACTGAAGCTTTCTTT
. | TRBJ2-3 | TRBV4-1 | few | CASSQTGTGDTQYF | TGCGCCAGCAGCCAGACCGGCACCGGAGATACGCAGTATTTT
. | TRBJ1-4 | TRBV7-9 | few | CASTPDRAPATNEKLFF | TGTGCCAGTACACCCGACAGAGCGCCTGCAACTAATGAAAAACTGTTTTTT